The present TCR beta chain was sequenced within a study of blood T cell repertoires in COVID-19. Participants, about 18 to 90 years old, spanned 24 US areas. Assignment of participants to cohorts was predicated upon participant-reported clinical history. Each recovered donor of Cohort 3 presented with two negative PCRs, clearance, or symptom resolution. Between the trimmed V and J ends, which lost 1 base and 1 base, there was a span of 16 bases. The CDR3 sequence is 18 residues long. Per germline, CDR1 LNHNV and CDR2 YYDKDF (reference sequence). Authors' processing steps: Reference gene primer amplification gave nucleated cell count estimates. Produced via immunoSEQ multiplex PCR; TCRdb's table is partial and in-frame only. V, J and clone size derive from that table, while D and trimming were established from the DNA sequence. The top ten clones hold 15% to 19% of a sample with about 270,000 clones, 86% of them seen once.

This clone was detected once. The TCR sequence derives from a man younger than 30 who had recovered from COVID-19. J is TRBJ2-2 and V is TRBV15; D unresolved. Sequenced: PBMCs or T cells enriched from blood (not recorded which). The CDR3 region is CATSRGGGGRRNTGELFF. CDR3 DNA: TGTGCCACCAGCAGAGGAGGTGGTGGTCGGAGGAACACCGGGGAGCTGTTTTTT.